This is a list of T cell receptor beta chains from one sample in a study of Tregs in tolerant kidney transplant recipients. Assay used: immunoSEQ multiplex PCR; TCRdb lists only in-frame clones, some missing. The sample carries roughly 99,000 clones, approximately 93% recorded once. This specimen consisted of CD4+ T cells from blood, obtained before the transplant. These receptors all come from a human donor who received a combined kidney and bone marrow transplant. Each CDR3 is given with its conserved first and last residue. The order of the fields is V gene, J gene, D gene, CDR3 DNA, CDR3 protein. D genes are given only for firm matches.

V: TRBV30
J: TRBJ1-3
D: NA
DNA: TGTGCCTGGAGTGCGCGGGGGGACACCATATATTTT
CDR3: CAWSARGDTIYF

V: TRBV7-9
J: TRBJ2-7
D: TRBD2
DNA: TGTGCCAGCAGCTTGTCGCTAGCGGGATCGGGTAGTGAGCAGTACTTC
CDR3: CASSLSLAGSGSEQYF

V: TRBV6-1
J: TRBJ1-6
D: TRBD1
DNA: TGTGCCAGCAGTGCCGATACCGGGACAGGGTCCCCGAATTCACCCCTCCACTTT
CDR3: CASSADTGTGSPNSPLHF

V: TRBV2
J: TRBJ2-6
D: TRBD1
DNA: TGTGCCAGCAGGCCGGACAGGGCTGGGGCCAACGTCCTGACTTTC
CDR3: CASRPDRAGANVLTF

V: TRBV5-4
J: TRBJ1-2
D: NA
DNA: TGTGCCAGCAGCTTGGGGCCCCCCTCGAGGGCAACGAGCTATGGCTACACCTTC
CDR3: CASSLGPPSRATSYGYTF

V: TRBV6-1
J: TRBJ2-1
D: TRBD2
DNA: TGTGCCAGCAGTTTATCCGGGACTACATACAATGAGCAGTTCTTC
CDR3: CASSLSGTTYNEQFF

V: TRBV4-1
J: TRBJ2-5
D: TRBD2
DNA: TGCGCCAGCAGCCGACAACCGGGACTAGCGGTTGGAGAGACCCAGTACTTC
CDR3: CASSRQPGLAVGETQYF

V: TRBV18
J: TRBJ2-2
D: NA
DNA: TGTGCCAGCTCACCTTATTCCGGGGAGCTGTTTTTT
CDR3: CASSPYSGELFF

V: TRBV19
J: TRBJ2-7
D: NA
DNA: TGTGCCAGTAGTTCTGGTCAGGGGACCTACGAGCAGTACTTC
CDR3: CASSSGQGTYEQYF

V: TRBV9
J: TRBJ2-7
D: NA
DNA: TGTGCCAGCAGCGTATCAACGGGAGAGTCCTACGAGCAGTACTTC
CDR3: CASSVSTGESYEQYF